This section outlines one TCR beta chain sequence together with its context. Its specificity is unknown. This specimen includes other DNA sequences encoding the same CDR3. The data stem from a study of beta chain features in type 1 diabetes. Study results and caveats: Reads derived from cDNA could over-represent cells showing high TCR expression. Patients with type 1 diabetes showed fewer VDJ junction insertions and more deletions.

Since all of the isolated RNA was reverse transcribed, expressed TCRB transcripts were what got sequenced. Generated by immunoSEQ multiplex PCR, the TCRdb table keeps only in-frame clones and is missing some. This table holds about 360,000 clones, 10% to 15% found once. Unmatched junction bases numbered 0, after V lost 3 bases and J lost 6 bases. Germline V CDR1 and CDR2: SEHNR, FQNEAQ (reference sequence). The CDR3 has 13 amino acids. The sequenced sample consisted of naive CD4+ T cells from blood. This receptor was taken from a man aged 18 to 29 in good health. The gene calls are TRBV7-9 and TRBJ1-2; TRBD1 aligns across 11 bases. Here the CDR3 DNA reads TGTGCCAGCAGCTTGGGACAGGGGGATGGCTACACCTTC. It translates to CASSLGQGDGYTF. Together with reference TRBV7-9 and TRBJ1-2, the CDR3 gives the full variable domain: DTGVSQNPRHKITKRGQNVTFRCDPISEHNRLYWYRQTLGQGPEFLTYFQNEAQLEKSRLLSDRFSAERPKGSFSTLEIQRTEQGDSAMYLCASSLGQGDGYTFGSGTRLTVV.